This TCR beta chain comes out of a study of blood T cell repertoires in COVID-19. Study-level background: Sample material is recorded as cDNA or gDNA derived from T cells, B-cell-depleted T cells, or PBMCs.

The germline gives CDR1 SGHTS, CDR2 YDEGEE. The trim removed 5 bases at V and 3 bases at J, leaving 3 bases unmatched. This CDR3 region has 14 residues. Authors' processing steps: Counts of nucleated cells, estimated from reference gene primer amplification, were obtained. Only in-frame clones appear in the TCRdb table, and some are missing; sequencing was by immunoSEQ multiplex PCR. From that table come the V and J calls and clone size; the DNA was used to work out D and trimming. This table has roughly 200,000 clones, roughly 90% appearing once. The clonotype originates from a woman aged 40-49 years with acute COVID-19. The chain recombines TRBV5-8 with TRBJ2-1; 9 bases fit TRBD1. Material for sequencing was PBMCs or T cells enriched from blood (not recorded which). CDR3 region: CASRRDRVYNEQFF. CDR3 in DNA: TGTGCCAGCAGGAGGGACAGGGTCTACAATGAGCAGTTCTTC.